The entry below gives a single T cell receptor (beta chain) sequence along with its context. Germline V gives CDR1 SNHLY, CDR2 FYNNEI. The junction had 4 bases not matched to a gene; V was cut back by 7 bases and J by 4 bases. The CDR3 runs 13 residues. This entry comes from a study of OX40 agonist ivuxolimab in advanced cancers. Study details: The patients received agonistic anti-OX40 (CD134) antibody ivuxolimab.

Profiling relied on immunoSEQ multiplex PCR, and the TCRdb table lists in-frame clones only, not all of them. This table holds approximately 63,000 clones, approximately 92% found once. The receptor was derived from an adult with an advanced solid tumor such as melanoma, head and neck, liver or kidney cancer. The sample consisted of CD4+ or CD8+ T cells sorted from blood, taken in a trial of the OX40 agonist ivuxolimab. The chain recombines TRBV2 with TRBJ2-7; 10 positions match TRBD1. CDR3 loop: CASIGTGVYEQYF. CDR3 nucleotides: TGTGCCAGCATAGGGACAGGGGTTTACGAGCAGTACTTC.